One and the same sample provided the 31 T cell receptor beta chains below, sequenced in a study of CD8+ T cells in alopecia areata. RNA extraction and reverse transcription yielded cDNA as sequencing template. Using immunoSEQ multiplex PCR, the repertoire was profiled, and TCRdb retains in-frame clones only, with some absent. Here the sample spans tens of thousands of clones, 51% being singletons. Sequencing was carried out using NKG2D-high CD8+ T cells sorted from blood. Source of these receptors: a human donor with alopecia areata.

The chain joins TRBV23-1 to TRBJ1-2; no clear D gene. TRBV23-1 is an open reading frame whose function is uncertain. Trimming took off 1 base at V and 5 bases at J, with 17 bases between the two ends. The CDR3 contains 16 residues. CDR3 nucleotide sequence: TGCGCCAGCAGTCAATGTTCAGGCAGGACCTCTTATGGCTACACCTTC. Translation gives CASSQCSGRTSYGYTF.

The chain is built from TRBV28 and TRBJ2-7; the D gene is possibly TRBD1 (7 bases). This CDR3 is built from 14 residues. Germline CDR1 MDHEN, CDR2 SYDVKM. Trimming removed 8 bases at V and 2 bases at J, with 16 bases between. The CDR3 loop reads CASAYRGLTYEQYF. The CDR3 DNA reads as TGTGCCAGCGCTTACAGGGGACTCACCTACGAGCAGTACTTC.

The chain recombines TRBV5-1 with TRBJ1-1; TRBD1 aligns across 8 bases. The length of the CDR3 is 14 residues. Germline V gives CDR1 SGHRS, CDR2 YFSETQ. After removal of 4 bases from V and 5 bases from J, the junction contained 7 bases not matched to a gene. DNA of the CDR3: TGCGCCAGCAGCCCCCGGACAGGGAGTACTGAAGCTTTCTTT. Residues: CASSPRTGSTEAFF. Using reference TRBV5-1 and TRBJ1-1 for the parts outside the CDR3, the full variable domain is KAGVTQTPRYLIKTRGQQVTLSCSPISGHRSVSWYQQTPGQGLQFLFEYFSETQRNKGNFPGRFSGRQFSNSRSEMNVSTLELGDSALYLCASSPRTGSTEAFFGQGTRLTVV.

The table lists this clone with a few counts. This chain links TRBV28 with TRBJ2-7, with D unresolved. Germline lookup yields CDR1 MDHEN and CDR2 SYDVKM. V lost 5 bases and J 3 bases, leaving 5 bases between the germline ends. This CDR3 has 11 amino acids. CDR3 region: CASSQNYEQYF. For the CDR3, the DNA is TGTGCCAGCAGTCAAAACTACGAGCAGTACTTC.

The chain uses TRBV9 and TRBJ2-1; D is unresolved. Per the germline V gene, CDR1 is SGDLS and CDR2 is YYNGEE. The V end lost 0 bases, the J end lost 5 bases, and 12 bases lay between the germline ends. The CDR3 is 15 residues long. Here the CDR3 reads CASSVDGGANNEQFF. The CDR3 bases are TGTGCCAGCAGCGTAGATGGTGGAGCAAACAATGAGCAGTTCTTC.

The rearrangement links TRBV7-8 to TRBJ2-7, with a possible D match to TRBD1 (6 bases). V shed 4 bases and J shed 9 bases, with 13 bases lying between them. This CDR3 contains 12 residues. In germline, CDR1 is SGHVS, CDR2 FQNEAQ. The CDR3 protein is CASSSDLGGQYF. The CDR3, as DNA: TGTGCCAGCAGCTCGGACCTAGGGGGGCAGTACTTC.

The chain is built from TRBV21-1 and TRBJ2-7; TRBD1, the D gene given by the table, was not confirmed from the DNA. TRBV21-1 is a pseudogene locus. The CDR3 runs 15 residues. CDR3 loop: CASSKRRFTAYEQYF. As DNA, the CDR3 is TGTGCCAGCAGCAAACGACGGTTTACAGCCTACGAGCAGTACTTC.

This clone was picked up a small number of times. This chain connects TRBV19 to TRBJ1-5; D is ambiguous. Trimming removed 10 bases from V and 4 bases from J, with 11 bases in between. CDR1 LNHDA and CDR2 SQIVND come from the germline V gene (reference sequence). There are 12 residues in the CDR3. The CDR3 here is CATAGGNQPQHF. The DNA of the CDR3 is TGTGCCACCGCCGGCGGGAATCAGCCCCAGCATTTT.

The chain recombines TRBV30 with TRBJ2-1, with TRBD1 identical over 9 bases. The CDR3 is 15 amino acids. Trimming at V came to 3 bases and at J to 8 bases, leaving 11 bases not matched to a gene. Germline lookup yields CDR1 GTSNPN and CDR2 SVGIG (reference sequence). The CDR3 loop reads CAWRSSGTGRDEQFF. The CDR3 DNA reads as TGTGCCTGGAGGAGCTCCGGGACAGGGCGGGATGAGCAGTTCTTC. The full variable domain, in which reference TRBV30 and TRBJ2-1 provide the parts outside the CDR3, is SQTIHQWPATLVQPVGSPLSLECTVEGTSNPNLYWYRQAAGRGLQLLFYSVGIGQISSEVPQNLSASRPQDRQFILSSKKLLLSDSGFYLCAWRSSGTGRDEQFFGPGTRLTVL.

This clone was observed once. This chain joins TRBV5-4 and TRBJ2-1; D call uncertain. CDR3 length equals 15 residues. The V end lost 2 bases, the J end lost 0 bases, and 9 bases lay between the germline ends. CDR1 is SGHNT and CDR2 is YYREEE in the germline V gene (reference sequence). The CDR3 is CASSLDQSSYNEQFF. The CDR3 bases are TGTGCCAGCAGCTTAGATCAAAGCTCCTACAATGAGCAGTTCTTC.

The chain has TRBV13 and TRBJ1-5; D gene unclear. Germline CDR1 reads PRHDT; CDR2 reads FYEKMQ (reference sequence). Trimming removed 0 bases at V and 6 bases at J, with 6 bases between. The CDR3 length is 13 residues. CDR3 loop: CASSLGGAQPQHF. The CDR3 DNA reads as TGTGCCAGCAGCTTAGGGGGTGCTCAGCCCCAGCATTTT.

This clone showed up just a few times. The chain combines TRBV7-9 with TRBJ2-1; D remains unclear. The CDR3 covers 11 residues. V lost 2 bases and J lost 7, with 3 bases in between. Germline V gene data show CDR1 as SEHNR and CDR2 as FQNEAQ (reference sequence). CDR3 nucleotides: TGTGCCAGCAGCTTAATAAATGAGCAGTTCTTC. This sequence encodes CASSLINEQFF. Combining the CDR3 with reference TRBV7-9 and TRBJ2-1 gives the whole variable domain DTGVSQNPRHKITKRGQNVTFRCDPISEHNRLYWYRQTLGQGPEFLTYFQNEAQLEKSRLLSDRFSAERPKGSFSTLEIQRTEQGDSAMYLCASSLINEQFFGPGTRLTVL.

The chain carries TRBV29-1 and TRBJ1-4; unclear D gene. Germline V gene sequence: CDR1 SQVTM, CDR2 ANQGSEA. The CDR3 totals 13 residues. The germline V and J ends were trimmed by 4 bases and 9 bases, with 15 bases remaining between them. CDR3 coding DNA: TGCAGCGTTGTGGACGGATTGGTGAAAAAACTGTTTTTT. It yields the protein CSVVDGLVKKLFF.

The chain links TRBV5-1 to TRBJ1-1; the D is unclear. Germline CDR1 SGHRS, CDR2 YFSETQ. Trimming took 2 bases from V and 2 from J, leaving 13 bases between them. The length of the CDR3 is 15 residues. CDR3 DNA: TGCGCCAGCAGCTTACGCCTAGAGGGTAACACTGAAGCTTTCTTT. It specifies CASSLRLEGNTEAFF.

The J gene is TRBJ2-1, the V gene TRBV27, with 11 bases matching TRBD2. CDR1 is MNHEY, CDR2 SMNVEV, per germline (reference sequence). The junction had 14 bases not matched to a gene; V was cut back by 4 bases and J by 9 bases. The CDR3 is made up of 17 amino acids. In DNA, the CDR3 is TGTGCCAGCAGTTACTGGACTAGCGGGCCCGGCAGGGGTGAGCAGTTCTTC. It translates to CASSYWTSGPGRGEQFF.

This chain joins TRBV7-9 and TRBJ2-7; no firm D call. The V and J ends lost 3 bases and 2 bases respectively, with 5 bases between them. Germline CDR1 SEHNR, CDR2 FQNEAQ (reference sequence). The length of the CDR3 is 12 residues. CDR3: CASSLSPYEQYF. CDR3 sequence (DNA): TGTGCCAGCAGCTTGTCCCCCTACGAGCAGTACTTC.

The chain uses TRBV9 and TRBJ2-4; D is undetermined. The V end was cut by 0 bases, the J end by 7 bases, with 8 bases between. This CDR3 contains 13 residues. Germline V gives CDR1 SGDLS, CDR2 YYNGEE. The CDR3 here is CASSVAPGNIQYF. DNA of the CDR3: TGTGCCAGCAGCGTAGCCCCTGGGAACATTCAGTACTTC. The full variable domain, completed using reference TRBV9 and TRBJ2-4, is DSGVTQTPKHLITATGQRVTLRCSPRSGDLSVYWYQQSLDQGLQFLIQYYNGEERAKGNILERFSAQQFPDLHSELNLSSLELGDSALYFCASSVAPGNIQYFGAGTRLSVL.

The V and J genes are TRBV30 and TRBJ2-2; D call uncertain. The CDR3 has 11 residues. Trimming left V 7 bases short and J 8 bases short, with 11 bases between. Germline V gene lookup returns CDR1 GTSNPN and CDR2 SVGIG (reference sequence). CDR3 bases: TGTGCCTATTCCTACGCAGGGGAGCTGTTTTTT. This gives the protein CAYSYAGELFF.

The gene calls are TRBV27 and TRBJ2-7; unclear D gene. This CDR3 spans 15 amino acids. Germline V lookup: CDR1 MNHEY, CDR2 SMNVEV (reference sequence). Trimming left V 8 bases short and J 0 bases short, with 17 bases between. CDR3 DNA sequence: TGTGCCAGCTCCACCCCCTTTGGCGGCTCCTACGAGCAGTACTTC. Translated, it gives CASSTPFGGSYEQYF.

V and J are TRBV28 and TRBJ1-5; D is ambiguous. Germline CDR1 is MDHEN and CDR2 is SYDVKM. CDR3 length: 13 amino acids. V lost 6 bases and J 11 bases, leaving 17 bases between the germline ends. Here the CDR3 DNA reads TGTGCCAGCAGACCAAAGGCGGTCCCAGCCCAGCATTTT. Translation: CASRPKAVPAQHF.

Only a few counts were recorded for this clone. The chain recombines TRBV10-3 with TRBJ2-5, with 7 bases aligning to TRBD1. Trimming removed 10 bases from V and 5 bases from J; junction bases left unmatched: 7. CDR3 size: 12 residues. Germline CDR1 reads ENHRY; CDR2 reads SYGVKD. The DNA of the CDR3 is TGTGCCACCAAGGGGGCTGGGGAGACCCAGTACTTC. Translating it yields CATKGAGETQYF.

The V and J genes are TRBV27 and TRBJ1-2, with a possible D match to TRBD1 (6 bases). This CDR3 is built from 15 residues. Trimming left V 5 bases short and J 4 bases short, with 17 bases between. Germline loops: CDR1 MNHEY, CDR2 SMNVEV (reference sequence). As DNA, the CDR3 is TGTGCCAGCAGTAGTACTGGGGGGCACCCCTATGGCTACACCTTC. Translation gives CASSSTGGHPYGYTF.

The chain is built from TRBV7-9 and TRBJ1-2; D is undetermined. V was cut by 4 bases and J by 2 bases, with 5 bases left in between. Germline CDR1 SEHNR, CDR2 FQNEAQ (reference sequence). The CDR3 has 12 residues. The CDR3 DNA reads as TGTGCCAGCAGCTACGACAACTATGGCTACACCTTC. Translating gives CASSYDNYGYTF.

The rearrangement links TRBV11-2 to TRBJ1-1; D remains ambiguous. Germline CDR1 and CDR2: SGHAT and FQNNGV. V gave up 6 bases and J gave up 4 bases, with 15 bases separating them. This CDR3 is 14 amino acids long. The CDR3 DNA reads as TGTGCCAGCAGTAATCCTGGAGTGAGCACTGAAGCTTTCTTT. It is translated as CASSNPGVSTEAFF.

The chain couples TRBV5-1 to TRBJ2-3, with D possibly TRBD2 on 5 matching bases. Germline CDR1 reads SGHRS; CDR2 reads YFSETQ. CDR3 length: 14 amino acids. The germline V and J ends were trimmed by 0 bases and 4 bases, with 9 bases remaining between them. CDR3 nucleotide sequence: TGCGCCAGCAGCTTGGTGGGAGACGCAGATACGCAGTATTTT. Amino acids: CASSLVGDADTQYF.

This rearrangement joins TRBV10-3 to TRBJ2-5, with no clear D. The CDR3 is 13 residues long. Deletions cut 6 bases from V and 5 bases from J, with 13 bases between. Germline V gene lookup returns CDR1 ENHRY and CDR2 SYGVKD. CDR3 amino acids: CAIRSELMETQYF. In DNA, the CDR3 is TGTGCCATCAGATCCGAACTGATGGAGACCCAGTACTTC.

The V gene is TRBV5-6, the J gene TRBJ2-7; TRBD1 matches 8 bases. Germline V gene lookup returns CDR1 SGHDT and CDR2 YYEEEE. The CDR3 covers 14 residues. V was pared by 6 bases and J by 6 bases, with 11 bases of the junction left unmatched. In nucleotides, the CDR3 is TGTGCCAGCACCCCCGGGACAGGATACTTCGAGCAGTACTTC. Its translation is CASTPGTGYFEQYF.

The rearrangement uses TRBV11-2 and TRBJ1-5, with D tentatively TRBD1 (6 bases). This CDR3 has 15 amino acids. The germline CDR1 and CDR2 sequences are SGHAT and FQNNGV. The V end lost 2 bases, the J end lost 7 bases, and 15 bases lay between the germline ends. CDR3 nucleotides: TGTGCCAGCAGCTTAATGGGGGGCGCGGGACAGCCCCAGCATTTT. Translating it yields CASSLMGGAGQPQHF.

V is TRBV5-1 and J is TRBJ1-6, with 10 positions matching TRBD1. The trim removed 5 bases at V and 7 bases at J, leaving 9 bases unmatched. In germline, CDR1 is SGHRS, CDR2 YFSETQ. The CDR3 extends over 16 amino acids. CDR3 sequence reads: CASSQGTGAENSPLHF. CDR3 coding DNA: TGCGCCAGCAGTCAGGGGACAGGGGCAGAGAATTCACCCCTCCACTTT.

This clone was picked up a small number of times. This rearrangement joins TRBV29-1 to TRBJ1-2; 8 bases map to TRBD1. After removal of 4 bases from V and 4 bases from J, the junction contained 2 bases not matched to a gene. Germline V gives CDR1 SQVTM, CDR2 ANQGSEA. The CDR3 sequence is 12 residues long. This CDR3 reads CSVGTGTYGYTF. CDR3 nucleotides: TGCAGCGTTGGGACAGGGACCTATGGCTACACCTTC.

This chain joins TRBV30 and TRBJ2-7; 11 bases are a match to TRBD2. The CDR3 length is 12 residues. V lost 7 bases to trimming and J lost 1 base; unmatched junction nucleotides: 0. Germline V lookup: CDR1 GTSNPN, CDR2 SVGIG (reference sequence). The CDR3 sequence: CASSGRSYEQYF. CDR3 coding DNA: TGTGCCTCTAGCGGGAGGTCCTACGAGCAGTACTTC.